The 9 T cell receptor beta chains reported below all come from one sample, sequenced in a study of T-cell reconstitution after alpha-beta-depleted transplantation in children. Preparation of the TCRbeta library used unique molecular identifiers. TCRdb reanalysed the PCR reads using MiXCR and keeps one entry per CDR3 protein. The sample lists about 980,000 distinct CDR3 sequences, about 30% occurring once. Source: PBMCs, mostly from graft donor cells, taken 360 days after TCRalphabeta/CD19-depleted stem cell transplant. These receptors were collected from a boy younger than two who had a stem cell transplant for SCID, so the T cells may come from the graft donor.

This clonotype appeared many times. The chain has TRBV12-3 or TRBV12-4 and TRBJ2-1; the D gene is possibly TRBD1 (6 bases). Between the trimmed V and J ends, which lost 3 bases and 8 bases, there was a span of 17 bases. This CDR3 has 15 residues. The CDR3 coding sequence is TGTGCCAGCAGTTTGATCGCAGGGGTAGTAGATGAGCAGTTCTTC. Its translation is CASSLIAGVVDEQFF.

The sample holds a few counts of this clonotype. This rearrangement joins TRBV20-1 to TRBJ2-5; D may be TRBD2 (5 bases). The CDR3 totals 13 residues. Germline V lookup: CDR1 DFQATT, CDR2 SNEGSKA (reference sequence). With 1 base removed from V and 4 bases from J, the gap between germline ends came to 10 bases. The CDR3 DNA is TGCAGTGCTAGAGGCCGGGGATCAGAGACCCAGTACTTC. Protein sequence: CSARGRGSETQYF.

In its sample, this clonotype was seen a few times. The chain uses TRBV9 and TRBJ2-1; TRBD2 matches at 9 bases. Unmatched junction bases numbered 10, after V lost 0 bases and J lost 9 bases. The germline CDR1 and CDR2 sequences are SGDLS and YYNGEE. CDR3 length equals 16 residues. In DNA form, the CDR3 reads TGTGCCAGCAGCGTAGAAGGCGGGGGGGCCGGTTCTGAGCAGTTCTTC. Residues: CASSVEGGGAGSEQFF.

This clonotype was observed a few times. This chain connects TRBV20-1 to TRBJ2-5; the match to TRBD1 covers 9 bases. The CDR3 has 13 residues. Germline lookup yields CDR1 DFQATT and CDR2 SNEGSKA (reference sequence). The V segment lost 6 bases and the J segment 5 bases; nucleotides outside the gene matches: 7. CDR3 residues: CSAGTGHPETQYF. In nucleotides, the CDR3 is TGCAGTGCCGGGACAGGGCATCCGGAGACCCAGTACTTC.

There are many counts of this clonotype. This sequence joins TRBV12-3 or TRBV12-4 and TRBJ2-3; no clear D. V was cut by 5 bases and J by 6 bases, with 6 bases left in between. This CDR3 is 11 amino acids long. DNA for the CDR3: TGTGCCAGCAGTAGTAAGGATACGCAGTATTTT. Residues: CASSSKDTQYF.

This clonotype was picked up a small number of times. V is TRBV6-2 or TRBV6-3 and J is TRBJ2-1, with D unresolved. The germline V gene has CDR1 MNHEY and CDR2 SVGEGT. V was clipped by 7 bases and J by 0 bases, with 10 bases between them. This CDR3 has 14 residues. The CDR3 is CASTGTSSYNEQFF. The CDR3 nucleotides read TGTGCCAGCACGGGTACCAGCTCCTACAATGAGCAGTTCTTC.

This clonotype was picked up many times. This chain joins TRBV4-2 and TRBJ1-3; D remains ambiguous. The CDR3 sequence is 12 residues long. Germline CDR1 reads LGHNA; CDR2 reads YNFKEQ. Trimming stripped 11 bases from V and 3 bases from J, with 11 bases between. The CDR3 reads CAAAENGNTIYF. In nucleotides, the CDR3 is TGTGCCGCCGCGGAGAATGGAAACACCATATATTTT.

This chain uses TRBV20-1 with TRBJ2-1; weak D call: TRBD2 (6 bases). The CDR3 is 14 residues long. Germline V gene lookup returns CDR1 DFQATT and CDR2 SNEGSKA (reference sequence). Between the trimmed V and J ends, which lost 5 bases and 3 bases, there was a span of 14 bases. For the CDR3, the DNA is TGCAGTGCTGGGGAACGGGGAGGCTACAATGAGCAGTTCTTC. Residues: CSAGERGGYNEQFF.

The CDR3 sequence: CASSLRDSINSPLHF. The CDR3 DNA reads TGTGCCAGCAGCTTACGGGACAGCATCAATTCACCCCTCCACTTT. The V call is TRBV7-9, the J call TRBJ1-6; TRBD1 agrees at 7 bases. Germline V CDR1 and CDR2: SEHNR, FQNEAQ (reference sequence). The CDR3 spans 15 residues. Losses at the gene ends were 2 bases for V and 7 bases for J; bases not matched to a gene: 5.